One TCR beta chain is described in this entry. The data derive from a study of control samples from healthy donors and cancer patients. Measured with immunoSEQ multiplex PCR; TCRdb has only the in-frame clones, and not every one. Of about 140,000 clones in the sample, around 94% are singletons; the top ten hold around 12%. Germline V CDR1 and CDR2: MNHEY, SVGAGI. V lost 0 bases and J 4 bases, leaving 9 bases between the germline ends. The CDR3 has 14 residues. The V and J genes are TRBV6-5 and TRBJ1-1; a weak D match, TRBD1 (5 bases). The sample comprised blood. This receptor was taken from a middle-aged man in good health. Here the CDR3 reads CASSYSLGATEAFF. CDR3 DNA: TGTGCCAGCAGTTACTCACTAGGGGCCACTGAAGCTTTCTTT.